The text below deals with one T cell receptor beta chain. It has no known antigen specificity. Base-call qualities are not available, and no considerably larger clone is one nucleotide away. The donors were healthy, HIV-negative adults who had no recently reported acute infections or vaccinations. Only Caucasian adults living in Nashville, Tennessee, USA were represented among the donors. CD4+ T cells were enriched by magnetic negative selection; naive cells were then positively selected on CD45RA, and the negative fraction formed the memory subset. After blood collection by leukapheresis, PBMCs were isolated using Ficoll-Histopaque density gradient centrifugation and then cryopreserved in the vapor phase of liquid nitrogen. Analytical flow cytometry was used to check the purity and quantity of every magnetically sorted T cell population. From each sorted fraction, genomic DNA was isolated and quantified by UV absorbance on a Nanodrop 2000c.

This sample is drawn from a study of shared clonotypes between healthy human individuals (TCRdb year 2020). About the study as a whole: A couple of women and a few men aged 18 to 49 years were included in the cohort. Different laboratories and diverse techniques were used to prepare libraries and sequence TCR repertoires, to increase sequencing depth and limit assay-specific biases. To estimate repertoire size and how much clonotype sharing occurs between individuals, the study deeply sequenced the blood TCR repertoires of five healthy adults. For each donor, three plates each were used for CD4 naive and CD4 memory, two plates were used for CD8 naive, and one plate was used for CD8 memory. Leukapheresis yielded between about 0.94 and 10 billion PBMCs per donor. Paper-wide results and their limitations: Larger estimated clonotype richness was generally found for naive subsets than for memory subsets. Because the study included only a small number of donors, the genetic and exposure-history diversity represented was limited. Pairwise subsampling led to the expectation that sequencing depth would affect the degree of clonotype sharing among donors. About 4.5% of naive CD4, 3.5% of naive CD8, roughly 2.5% of memory CD4, and around 0.42% of memory CD8 clonotypes were shared across several donors. Sampling was limited to blood, and TCR repertoires in tissue likely differ from TCR repertoires in blood. Incomplete sequencing was indicated by rarefaction of sorted-subset datasets, despite the large sequencing depth. Compared with non-shared clonotypes, clonotypes shared by all four sorted-subset donors had higher generation probabilities.

CDR1 and CDR2 were assigned from the germline V gene as SGHRS and YFSETQ. V sheds 2 bases and J sheds 9 bases, leaving 7 bases between their ends. The CDR3 starts with the cysteine, ends with the phenylalanine, and has 11 residues. The entry retains the CDR3 DNA only, 33 bases that are in frame from base 1. Using the deep immunoSEQ assay, multiplex PCR amplified TCR CDR3 regions from genomic DNA. Extracted genomic DNA from each cell subset was spread evenly across all wells of several immunoSEQ 96-well plates, with each plate serving as a replicate. For sorted subsets, 150 to 250 ng of genomic DNA, equivalent to 30,000 or so T cell genomes, went into each replicate PCR. Purified libraries were quantified with a Qubit 3.0 fluorometer, sized on a Bioanalyzer 2100, and re-quantified with the KAPA Library Quantification kit. Every immunoSEQ 96-well plate was sequenced on a separate single-read 150-cycle Illumina NextSeq 550 flow cell. The source study handled its data this way. Because the immunoSEQ output held only junctional sequences and lacked quality scores, the filtering could not match the filtering applied to full-length reads. To assign V/J genes and CDR3, sequences were annotated using PyIR, a Python wrapper for IgBLAST v1.9, with IMGT germline references. Any read was removed if the V/J assignment was weak (E-value above 1e-6), the CDR3 was missing, or the read contained stop codons, out-of-frame junctions, or ambiguous translated residues. A V3J clonotype was defined by an identical inferred V gene, J gene, and CDR3 amino acid sequence. Percentage overlap between repertoires was computed as shared unique clonotypes divided by the size of the smaller repertoire. Repertoire richness was assessed with RTK rarefaction, the Chao1 estimator, and Recon v2.1 estimates of unobserved clonotypes. Generation probabilities were computed with OLGA for all TCRbeta clonotypes obtained by the gDNA method from a handful of donors. TCRdb limited this immuneACCESS table to in-frame rearrangements with V and J called. A share of clones is missing; checked studies link under half to unresolved V genes, and the rest is unexplained. D and trimming come from the DNA, and the V and J calls and clone size come from that table. This sample lists some 1 million clones; under 80% were detected once. The ten largest clones represent 1.4% to 1.5% of the sample.

This sequence was found in a man younger than 35 in good health. In this chain, TRBV5-1 is recombined with TRBJ2-3; TRBD2 could be the D gene, as 6 bases match. The material sequenced was memory CD4+ T cells sorted from blood. The cell subset or site label, as the study defines it: CD45RA-negative fraction. The DNA sequence is as follows: TGCGCCAGCAGCTTTGGAGGGACGCAGTATTTT. This translates into CASSFGGTQYF. The CDR3, completed at both ends by the reference TRBV5-1 and TRBJ2-3 genes, gives the full variable domain KAGVTQTPRYLIKTRGQQVTLSCSPISGHRSVSWYQQTPGQGLQFLFEYFSETQRNKGNFPGRFSGRQFSNSRSEMNVSTLELGDSALYLCASSFGGTQYFGPGTRLTVL.